This paragraph reports one T cell receptor (beta chain). Its matching antigen is unknown. These data originate in a study of cytomegalovirus exposure and HLA in healthy donors. Study conclusions and caveats: Versus the roughly 700-donor mean, an Asian-associated ancestry cluster reportedly showed fewer N-insertions in a later analysis.

The V end was cut by 1 base, the J end by 0 bases, with 11 bases between. Germline CDR1 is SGHVS and CDR2 is FNYEAQ. This CDR3 contains 16 residues. The PCR made use of 60 Vbeta and 13 Jbeta primers. Profiling relied on immunoSEQ multiplex PCR, and the TCRdb table lists in-frame clones only, not all of them. The sample includes 150,000 to 200,000 clones, 83% of them seen just once. This sequence originates from a man aged 45-65 years in good health and CMV-seropositive. Material for sequencing was PBMCs. The chain couples TRBV7-6 to TRBJ2-3; D is unresolved. CDR3 DNA: TGTGCCAGCAGCTTAGTAACGGCGGCTAGCACAGATACGCAGTATTTT. Protein product: CASSLVTAASTDTQYF.